These T cell receptor beta chains were read from a single sample in a study of blood T cell repertoires in COVID-19. Sequenced by immunoSEQ multiplex PCR; TCRdb stores in-frame clones only, minus some. The table shows some 76,000 clones, with about 93% occurring only once. The sequencing input was peripheral blood. Every receptor here comes from a human donor in a cohort sampled during active COVID-19. CDR3s include the opening cysteine and the closing phenylalanine or tryptophan. A D gene is named only where the DNA matches it firmly. Not every row has a clone size; where given, it reads once, few, many or a size class.

D: TRBD2
size: .
J: TRBJ2-7
V: TRBV6-2/TRBV6-3
CDR3: CASSRGLTSGAREQYF
DNA: TGTGCCAGCAGCCGAGGCCTTACTAGCGGTGCAAGGGAGCAGTACTTC

D: TRBD2
size: .
J: TRBJ2-7
V: TRBV9
CDR3: CASSVGLTSGGYEQYF
DNA: TGTGCCAGCAGCGTAGGCCTCACTAGCGGGGGATACGAGCAGTACTTC

D: TRBD2
size: .
J: TRBJ2-4
V: TRBV3-1/TRBV3-2
CDR3: CASSQGTGGNIQYF
DNA: TGTGCCAGCAGCCAAGGTACCGGGGGGAACATTCAGTACTTC

D: TRBD1
size: .
J: TRBJ1-2
V: TRBV6-2/TRBV6-3
CDR3: CASSYGDSSSYGYTF
DNA: TGTGCCAGCAGTTACGGGGACAGCTCTTCCTATGGCTACACCTTC

D: .
size: .
J: TRBJ1-2
V: TRBV6-5
CDR3: CASRVYVGASYGYTF
DNA: TGTGCCAGCAGGGTGTATGTGGGAGCCAGTTATGGCTACACCTTC

D: .
size: .
J: TRBJ2-1
V: TRBV6-2/TRBV6-3
CDR3: CASSLKGFISDNEQFF
DNA: TGTGCCAGCAGTTTGAAGGGGTTCATTTCTGACAATGAGCAGTTCTTC

D: TRBD1
size: .
J: TRBJ1-2
V: TRBV30
CDR3: CAWSVGTAGYGYTF
DNA: TGTGCCTGGAGTGTAGGGACAGCAGGCTATGGCTACACCTTC

D: .
size: .
J: TRBJ1-5
V: TRBV2
CDR3: CASSEDGRGGINSNQPQHF
DNA: TGTGCCAGCAGTGAAGATGGTCGGGGGGGGATTAATAGCAATCAGCCCCAGCATTTT

D: TRBD1
size: .
J: TRBJ2-7
V: TRBV9
CDR3: CASSPSPQEDRVFF
DNA: TGTGCCAGCAGCCCAAGCCCCCAGGAGGACAGGGTTTTTTTC

D: TRBD1
size: .
J: TRBJ1-4
V: TRBV5-6
CDR3: CASSHAQGALSEKLFF
DNA: TGTGCCAGCAGCCACGCGCAGGGGGCGCTTTCTGAAAAACTGTTTTTT

D: .
size: .
J: TRBJ2-2
V: TRBV7-9
CDR3: CASSPRRQSANTGELFF
DNA: TGTGCCAGCAGCCCCCGTCGACAGTCCGCGAACACCGGGGAGCTGTTTTTT

D: TRBD2
size: .
J: TRBJ2-5
V: TRBV4-2
CDR3: CASSPLGTSGQETQYF
DNA: TGTGCCAGCAGCCCCTTAGGGACTAGCGGCCAAGAGACCCAGTACTTC

D: .
size: .
J: TRBJ1-3
V: TRBV7-9
CDR3: CASSFGFSGNTIYF
DNA: TGTGCCAGCAGCTTTGGCTTCTCTGGAAACACCATATATTTT

D: .
size: .
J: TRBJ1-3
V: TRBV6-5
CDR3: CASSKSTGTIYF
DNA: TGTGCCAGCAGCAAAAGTACCGGCACCATATATTTT

D: TRBD1
size: .
J: TRBJ1-5
V: TRBV27
CDR3: CASSLEGQRLSNQPQHF
DNA: TGTGCCAGCAGTTTAGAGGGACAGCGACTTAGCAATCAGCCCCAGCATTTT

D: TRBD1
size: .
J: TRBJ2-7
V: TRBV11-1
CDR3: CASSVQGVSYEQYF
DNA: TGTGCCAGCAGCGTACAGGGGGTGTCCTACGAGCAGTACTTC

D: .
size: .
J: TRBJ2-1
V: TRBV10-3
CDR3: CAISTQEFYNEQFF
DNA: TGTGCCATCAGTACCCAGGAATTCTACAATGAGCAGTTCTTC

D: TRBD1
size: .
J: TRBJ2-1
V: TRBV2
CDR3: CASSYTGQGNEQFF
DNA: TGTGCCAGCAGTTACACAGGACAGGGAAATGAGCAGTTCTTC

D: .
size: .
J: TRBJ1-6
V: TRBV6-5
CDR3: CASSYFEGSPLHF
DNA: TGTGCCAGCAGTTACTTTGAGGGTTCACCCCTCCACTTT

D: TRBD1
size: .
J: TRBJ1-4
V: TRBV6-5
CDR3: CASSSGQENEKLFF
DNA: TGTGCCAGCAGTTCTGGACAGGAGAATGAAAAACTGTTTTTT

D: .
size: .
J: TRBJ2-1
V: TRBV6-5
CDR3: CASQSPAEPYNEQFF
DNA: TGTGCCAGCCAGTCTCCGGCGGAACCTTACAATGAGCAGTTCTTC

D: .
size: .
J: TRBJ1-2
V: TRBV10-2
CDR3: CASSYLLTAGNYGYTF
DNA: TGCGCCAGCAGTTATCTTCTGACAGCGGGTAACTATGGCTACACCTTC

D: TRBD1
size: .
J: TRBJ1-6
V: TRBV6-5
CDR3: CASSPRTGVVEPLHF
DNA: TGTGCCAGCAGCCCCCGGACAGGGGTAGTTGAACCCCTCCACTTT

D: TRBD1
size: .
J: TRBJ2-1
V: TRBV4-3
CDR3: CASSQDRDSYQNEQFF
DNA: TGCGCCAGCAGCCAAGATCGGGACAGCTATCAGAATGAGCAGTTCTTC

D: TRBD2
size: .
J: TRBJ2-1
V: TRBV7-3
CDR3: CASSLGLAGENEQFF
DNA: TGTGCCAGCAGTCTGGGACTAGCGGGGGAAAATGAGCAGTTCTTC

D: .
size: .
J: TRBJ1-1
V: TRBV7-6
CDR3: CASSPGGGPLNTEAFF
DNA: TGTGCCAGCAGCCCAGGAGGAGGGCCCTTGAACACTGAAGCTTTCTTT

D: TRBD1
size: .
J: TRBJ2-5
V: TRBV3-1/TRBV3-2
CDR3: CASSRQGGETQYF
DNA: TGTGCCAGCAGCAGACAGGGCGGCGAGACCCAGTACTTC

D: .
size: .
J: TRBJ2-3
V: TRBV19
CDR3: CATTLEGGWTDTQYF
DNA: TGTGCCACCACCCTTGAGGGGGGGTGGACAGATACGCAGTATTTT

D: .
size: .
J: TRBJ1-6
V: TRBV6-5
CDR3: CASSYPDSPLHF
DNA: TGTGCCAGCAGTTACCCAGATTCACCCCTCCACTTT

D: TRBD2
size: .
J: TRBJ2-2
V: TRBV6-6
CDR3: CASRTGGRDTGELFF
DNA: TGTGCCAGCAGGACGGGGGGGCGGGACACCGGGGAGCTGTTTTTT

D: .
size: .
J: TRBJ2-3
V: TRBV5-6
CDR3: CASSANTDTQYF
DNA: TGTGCCAGCAGCGCTAACACAGATACGCAGTATTTT

D: TRBD1
size: .
J: TRBJ1-1
V: TRBV12-5
CDR3: CASGLGNRGGAFF
DNA: TGTGCTAGTGGTTTGGGGAACAGGGGGGGAGCTTTCTTT

D: .
size: .
J: TRBJ1-1
V: TRBV6-5
CDR3: CASSLQENTEAFF
DNA: TGTGCCAGCAGTCTCCAGGAGAACACTGAAGCTTTCTTT

D: .
size: .
J: TRBJ1-2
V: TRBV7-6
CDR3: CASSLGQSGDYGYTF
DNA: TGTGCCAGCAGCCTGGGACAATCAGGAGACTATGGCTACACCTTC

D: TRBD1
size: once
J: TRBJ1-5
V: TRBV27
CDR3: CASSSLWDRYSNQPQHF
DNA: TGTGCCAGCAGTTCCTTATGGGACAGATATAGCAATCAGCCCCAGCATTTT

D: TRBD1
size: .
J: TRBJ2-1
V: TRBV6-1
CDR3: CASSEALRTGGRNEQFF
DNA: TGTGCCAGCAGTGAAGCGCTTCGGACAGGGGGCCGGAATGAGCAGTTCTTC

D: TRBD2
size: few
J: TRBJ2-7
V: TRBV7-2
CDR3: CASSRDYRSYEQYF
DNA: TGTGCCAGCAGCCGGGACTACCGCTCCTACGAGCAGTACTTC

D: .
size: few
J: TRBJ2-5
V: TRBV21-1
CDR3: CASSKGLAGGRLGRYQETQYF
DNA: TGTGCCAGCAGCAAAGGACTAGCGGGGGGGCGGCTTGGAAGATATCAAGAGACCCAGTACTTC

D: TRBD2
size: .
J: TRBJ2-7
V: TRBV18
CDR3: CASSPFVAGGSYEQYF
DNA: TGTGCCAGCTCACCATTCGTAGCGGGAGGGTCCTACGAGCAGTACTTC

D: TRBD2
size: .
J: TRBJ2-1
V: TRBV18
CDR3: CASSPPGLAGGMNEQFF
DNA: TGTGCCAGCTCACCACCCGGACTAGCGGGGGGGATGAATGAGCAGTTCTTC

D: TRBD1
size: .
J: TRBJ1-2
V: TRBV6-2/TRBV6-3
CDR3: CASSTGANYGYTF
DNA: TGTGCCAGCAGTACAGGGGCTAACTATGGCTACACCTTC

D: .
size: once
J: TRBJ1-1
V: TRBV7-2
CDR3: CASSPDFWNTEAFF
DNA: TGTGCCAGCAGCCCGGACTTTTGGAACACTGAAGCTTTCTTT

D: TRBD1
size: .
J: TRBJ2-7
V: TRBV13
CDR3: CASTKGPGQGVGEQYF
DNA: TGTGCCAGTACCAAAGGCCCGGGACAGGGCGTCGGTGAGCAGTACTTC

D: .
size: once
J: TRBJ2-3
V: TRBV4-2
CDR3: CASSQASGTVRDTQYF
DNA: TGTGCCAGCAGCCAGGCCAGTGGAACAGTAAGGGATACGCAGTATTTT

D: .
size: .
J: TRBJ1-1
V: TRBV6-1
CDR3: CASSEEVARGTEAFF
DNA: TGTGCCAGCAGTGAAGAGGTGGCCAGGGGCACTGAAGCTTTCTTT

D: TRBD2
size: once
J: TRBJ2-3
V: TRBV29-1
CDR3: CSVSSGGPRTQYF
DNA: TGCAGCGTTTCTAGCGGGGGGCCCCGTACGCAGTATTTT

D: TRBD2
size: .
J: TRBJ2-5
V: TRBV3-1/TRBV3-2
CDR3: CASSQGTSSETQYF
DNA: TGTGCCAGCAGCCAAGGGACTAGCTCGGAGACCCAGTACTTC